The source of this TCR beta chain is a study of T-cell reconstitution after alpha-beta-depleted transplantation in children. Broader study findings: Some patients owed their high day-60 TCRbeta diversity to surviving recipient T cells and thymic progenitors. One year after transplant, T-cell counts and diversity came mostly from newly produced T cells. About two months after transplant, alpha-beta T cells reportedly came from several hundred expanded graft clones.

Preparation of the TCRbeta library was carried out with unique molecular identifiers. From the PCR reads, TCRdb called clonotypes with MiXCR, one entry per CDR3 protein. This sample has about 150,000 distinct CDR3 sequences, with roughly 9% found just once. Of note for this clonotype: Antigen: not known.

This specimen consisted of PBMCs, mostly from graft donor cells, obtained 180 days after TCRalphabeta/CD19-depleted stem cell transplant. The sequence came from a female patient between 2 and 10 years old who had a stem cell transplant for congenital amegakaryocytic thrombocytopenia, so the T cells may come from the graft donor.

The CDR3 spells CASSRREGFGETQYF. CDR3 DNA sequence: TGTGCCAGCAGCAGGCGGGAGGGGTTTGGAGAGACCCAGTACTTC. The chain recombines TRBV3-1 with TRBJ2-5; 9 nucleotides match TRBD2. V was pared by 5 bases and J by 4 bases, with 8 bases of the junction left unmatched. The CDR3 spans 15 residues. Germline CDR1 LGHDT, CDR2 YNNKEL (reference sequence).